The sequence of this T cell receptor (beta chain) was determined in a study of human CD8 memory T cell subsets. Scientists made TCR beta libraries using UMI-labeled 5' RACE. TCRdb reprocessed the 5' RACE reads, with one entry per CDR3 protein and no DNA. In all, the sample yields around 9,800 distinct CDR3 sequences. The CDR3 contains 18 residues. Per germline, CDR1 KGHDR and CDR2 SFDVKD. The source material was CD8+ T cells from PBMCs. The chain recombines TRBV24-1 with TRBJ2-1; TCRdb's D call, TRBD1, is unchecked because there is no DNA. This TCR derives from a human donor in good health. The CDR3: CATSDPRTGLLSYNEQFF.